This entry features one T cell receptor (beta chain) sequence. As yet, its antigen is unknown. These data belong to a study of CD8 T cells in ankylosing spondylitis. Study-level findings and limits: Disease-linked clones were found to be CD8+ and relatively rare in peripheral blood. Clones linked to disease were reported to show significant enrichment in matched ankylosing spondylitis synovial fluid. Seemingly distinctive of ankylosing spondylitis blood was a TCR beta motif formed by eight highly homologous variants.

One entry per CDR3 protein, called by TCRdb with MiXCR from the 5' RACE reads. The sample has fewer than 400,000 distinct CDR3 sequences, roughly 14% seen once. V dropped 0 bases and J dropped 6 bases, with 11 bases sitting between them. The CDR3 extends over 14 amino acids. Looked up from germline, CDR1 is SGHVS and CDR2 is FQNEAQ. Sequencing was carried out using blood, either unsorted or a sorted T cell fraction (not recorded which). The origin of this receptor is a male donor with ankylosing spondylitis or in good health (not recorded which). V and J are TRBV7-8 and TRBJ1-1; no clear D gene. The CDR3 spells CASSLAHINSEAFF. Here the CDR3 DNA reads TGTGCCAGCAGCTTAGCCCATATTAACTCTGAAGCTTTCTTT.